This TCR beta chain was identified in a study of T cell responses to AZD1222 COVID-19 vaccine. Findings of the study overall: The study sampled repertoires only after the peak T cell response. Receipt of two AZD1222 doses was followed by a rise in Spike-specific TCR breadth and depth. The donor group comprised mostly white British people and more females; the analysis possibly underestimated clonal diversity. Baseline seropositivity occurred in only a handful of AZD1222 recipients.

Comments on this clone: The antigen remains undetermined.

Assay: immunoSEQ multiplex PCR; the TCRdb copy retains only in-frame clones and omits some. The profile shows approximately 160,000 clones, approximately 88% of them singletons. CDR3 length: 16 amino acids. Germline V CDR1 and CDR2: MNHEY, SVGAGI. The trim removed 4 bases at V and 4 bases at J, leaving 12 bases unmatched. The chain is built from TRBV6-5 and TRBJ1-2; 7 bases align to TRBD1. The material was peripheral blood, obtained on day 0 of MenACWY control vaccination. The TCR originated in an adult in good health. CDR3: CASSWTGFERAYGYTF. For the CDR3, the DNA is TGTGCCAGCAGTTGGACAGGATTTGAGAGGGCCTATGGCTACACCTTC.